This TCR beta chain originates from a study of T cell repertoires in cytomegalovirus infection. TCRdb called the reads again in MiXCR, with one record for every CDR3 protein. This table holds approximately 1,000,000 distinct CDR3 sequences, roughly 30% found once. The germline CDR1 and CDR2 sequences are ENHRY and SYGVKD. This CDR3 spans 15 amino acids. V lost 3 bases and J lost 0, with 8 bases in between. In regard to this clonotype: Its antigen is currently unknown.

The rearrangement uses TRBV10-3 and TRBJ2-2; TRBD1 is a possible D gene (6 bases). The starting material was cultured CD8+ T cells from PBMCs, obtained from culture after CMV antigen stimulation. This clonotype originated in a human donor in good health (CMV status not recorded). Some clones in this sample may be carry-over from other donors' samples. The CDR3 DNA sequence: TGTGCCATCAGTGAAGGGACATCGAACACCGGGGAGCTGTTTTTT. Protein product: CAISEGTSNTGELFF.